A selection of T cell receptor beta chains follows, all from one sample in a study of shared clonotypes between healthy human individuals. Sequencing used immunoSEQ multiplex PCR; TCRdb keeps in-frame clones, though not all of them. The data hold roughly 2,500,000 clones, with more than 85% observed a single time. Sequenced input: naive CD4+ T cells from PBMCs. The source of these receptors is a man younger than 30 in good health. Some clones in this sample may be carry-over from other donors' samples. Each CDR3 is given with its conserved first and last residue. Each record gives: D gene, clone size, J gene, V gene, CDR3 protein, CDR3 DNA. A D gene is named only where the DNA matches it firmly. For some rows the clone size is stated as once, few or many, or as a class when expanded; others skip it.

TRBD1 . TRBJ1-5 TRBV29-1 CSVVLGQGGGIGPQHF TGCAGCGTTGTACTAGGACAGGGGGGCGGTATAGGGCCCCAGCATTTT
TRBD1 . TRBJ1-2 TRBV9 CASSVAEGVRQGGYTF TGTGCCAGCAGCGTAGCCGAAGGGGTGAGACAGGGTGGCTACACCTTC
TRBD1 once TRBJ1-1 TRBV19 CASSTNRARQGFLNEAFF TGTGCCAGTAGTACCAACCGAGCGAGACAGGGTTTTCTTAATGAAGCTTTCTTT
. . TRBJ2-3 TRBV29-1 CSVVTSTDTQYF TGCAGCGTCGTGACTAGCACAGATACGCAGTATTTT
TRBD2 once TRBJ2-1 TRBV10-3 CAIRPLDSAGGSYNEQFF TGTGCCATCAGGCCATTGGACTCGGCGGGAGGTTCCTACAATGAGCAGTTCTTC
. . TRBJ1-2 TRBV14 CASSLLGGSYGYTF TGTGCCAGCAGCCTTCTCGGCGGCTCCTATGGCTACACCTTC
. . TRBJ1-3 TRBV4-2 CASSQAVAAGGNTIYF TGTGCCAGCAGCCAAGCAGTAGCAGCCGGCGGAAACACCATATATTTT
. . TRBJ2-1 TRBV28 CASKEVGGSSYNEQFF TGTGCCAGCAAGGAAGTGGGTGGAAGCTCCTACAATGAGCAGTTCTTC
. . TRBJ2-5 TRBV11-1 CASSLGPQETQYF TGTGCCAGCAGCCTGGGTCCTCAAGAGACCCAGTACTTC
TRBD1 . TRBJ2-2 TRBV19 CASSAPGQGAWTGELFF TGTGCCAGTAGCGCCCCCGGACAGGGCGCGTGGACCGGGGAGCTGTTTTTT
TRBD1 . TRBJ1-3 TRBV19 CASKHRGGNTIYF TGTGCCAGTAAACACAGGGGCGGAAACACCATATATTTT
. once TRBJ2-7 TRBV5-6 CASSPLTGSYEQYF TGTGCCAGCAGCCCCCTGACAGGCTCCTACGAGCAGTACTTC
. . TRBJ2-7 TRBV13 CASSLALGGTYEQYF TGTGCCAGCAGCTTAGCGCTGGGGGGCACCTACGAGCAGTACTTC
. once TRBJ2-7 TRBV28 CASRNRVTYEQYF TGTGCCAGCAGGAACAGGGTTACCTACGAGCAGTACTTC
. . TRBJ2-1 TRBV2 CASSGQAGPSYNEQFF TGTGCCAGCAGTGGTCAAGCGGGCCCGTCCTACAATGAGCAGTTCTTC
. . TRBJ2-4 TRBV27 CASSTGLLAKNIQYF TGTGCCAGCAGTACGGGCCTGCTAGCCAAAAACATTCAGTACTTC
. . TRBJ2-3 TRBV6-1 CASSTGLSSTDTQYF TGTGCCAGCAGTACGGGACTCTCTAGCACAGATACGCAGTATTTT
. . TRBJ2-7 TRBV5-1 CASSLGNNPGRNYEQYF TGCGCCAGCAGCTTGGGGAATAATCCGGGACGGAACTACGAGCAGTACTTC
TRBD1 . TRBJ1-4 TRBV15 CATSSRDRGGEKLFF TGTGCCACCAGCAGCCGGGACAGGGGGGGTGAAAAACTGTTTTTT
. . TRBJ2-2 TRBV5-1 CASSLQTNTGELFF TGCGCCAGCAGCTTACAGACCAACACCGGGGAGCTGTTTTTT